This TCR beta chain originates from a study of T cells after yellow fever vaccination (dated by TCRdb to the late 2010s). As for the study more broadly: Libraries from fractions with low cell numbers were prepared with the SMART-Seq v4 Ultra Low Input RNA kit. Two healthy male donors made up the cohort, one aged 18 to 30 years and the other aged 30 to 39 years. Blood was drawn at multiple timepoints before and after primary and secondary immunization, with bulk PBMC replicates and cell subsets isolated. To follow T-cell clones before and after primary and booster YFV17D yellow fever vaccination, bulk TCR alpha and beta repertoires were sequenced over time.

Broader findings and caveats from the paper: Only two donors were included in the study, so the extent to which the findings can be generalized is limited. Computational filtering was required because FACS-sorted repertoires could contain abundant contaminating clonotypes from the bulk population. A small fraction of clonotypes appeared in both the CD4 and CD8 compartments, likely as a result of convergent recombination. Most clones expanded after primary vaccination (around 97% of CD4 and 70% to 90% of CD8) were re-detected after the booster, suggesting that broad memory maintenance occurred. The secondary T-cell response was weaker than the primary response but faster, peaking on day 5 instead of day 15.

In the case of this clonotype: This clone's antigen is unknown. Base-call qualities are not available, and no considerably larger clone is one nucleotide away.

This sample's treatment or condition label indicates: live attenuated yellow fever vaccine strain. At every blood-draw timepoint, two biological replicates of bulk PBMCs were collected. A standard Ficoll-Paque protocol was used to isolate PBMCs from peripheral blood. TriZol was used to extract RNA from bulk PBMCs, CD4 and CD8 fractions, and dextramer-positive and dextramer-negative fractions. The run used an Illumina NovaSeq 6000. TCR cDNA was synthesized by 5'RACE template switching, which introduced a universal primer site and unique molecular identifiers. Priming of cDNA synthesis was performed from both the TCR alpha and TCR beta constant segments. Library amplification used two PCR steps, and the second PCR step added sample barcodes and sequencing adapters. Sequencing of libraries was done on Illumina HiSeq 2500 (2x100 bp) or NovaSeq (2x150 bp). In the authors' own workflow: MIGEC handled demultiplexing of reads and collapsing into UMI consensus sequences, while MiXCR performed V(D)J alignment. Vaccine-responding clonotypes were defined with edgeR using replicate PBMC samples, requiring FDR below 0.01 and a log2 fold change above 5 up to day 15. CD4 or CD8 identity was assigned to each bulk clonotype according to whether the clonotype was present at higher abundance in the sequenced CD4 repertoire or the sequenced CD8 repertoire. TCRdb reran the public reads through fastp at Q25 and MiXCR, keeping productive beta chains. Rows merge per CDR3 protein into single entries with the most common DNA and genes. The V and J calls, along with clone size, are taken from TCRdb and not from the paper's own processing. This sample lists a few hundred thousand distinct CDR3 sequences; about 4% were detected once. Approximately 25% of the sample lies in the top ten.

The sequence was collected from a man aged 18 to 35 who received the YFV17D yellow fever vaccine. The input for sequencing was PBMCs, taken 5 days after the yellow fever booster vaccination.

Read as DNA, the sequence is TGTGCCAGTCGACCCGGGGGAGAGAAAAATGGCTACACCTTC. This yields the protein CASRPGGEKNGYTF. The V and J segments used are TRBV19 and TRBJ1-2; the D gene is perhaps TRBD1, from 5 matching bases. V is shortened by 8 bases, J by 6 bases, and the region joining them spans 19 bases. CDR1 and CDR2 (LNHDA, SQIVND) derive from the germline V gene (reference sequence). The CDR3 starts with the cysteine, ends with the phenylalanine, and has 14 residues. CDR3 DNA only is kept here, 42 bases in frame from base 1.